Included here is one TCR beta chain sequence, with context. The target antigen is unknown. PCR employed 60 Vbeta and 13 Jbeta primers. The method was immunoSEQ multiplex PCR; TCRdb's version includes in-frame clones alone and lacks a portion of them. The table has roughly 200,000 clones, roughly 8.7% seen once; the top ten hold less than 1.5%. Trimming stripped 5 bases from V and 0 bases from J, with 16 bases between. CDR3 length: 16 amino acids. Germline CDR1 SGHRS, CDR2 YFSETQ. The sample belongs to a study of cytomegalovirus exposure and HLA in healthy donors. Regarding the study as a whole: Upon later analysis, TCR association rates were observed to vary by HLA locus, being highest for DRB1 and lowest for HLA-C.

Sequenced input: PBMCs. V is TRBV5-1 and J is TRBJ2-3, with a tentative D call TRBD2 (6 bases). The TCR originated in a woman between 25 and 40 years old in good health and CMV-seropositive. Here the CDR3 DNA reads TGCGCCAGCAGGGGGGTTGGGACTCCTAGCACAGATACGCAGTATTTT. Amino acid sequence: CASRGVGTPSTDTQYF.